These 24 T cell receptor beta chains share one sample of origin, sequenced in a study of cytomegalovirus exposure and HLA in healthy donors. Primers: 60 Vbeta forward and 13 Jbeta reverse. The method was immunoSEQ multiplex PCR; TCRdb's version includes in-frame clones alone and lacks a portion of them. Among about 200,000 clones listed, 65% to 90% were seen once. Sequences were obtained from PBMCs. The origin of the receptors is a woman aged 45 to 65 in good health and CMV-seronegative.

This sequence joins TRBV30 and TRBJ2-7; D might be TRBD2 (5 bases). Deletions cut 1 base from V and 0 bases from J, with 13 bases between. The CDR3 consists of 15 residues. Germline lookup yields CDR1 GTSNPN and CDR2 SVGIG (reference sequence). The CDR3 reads CAWSGRSLPSYEQYF. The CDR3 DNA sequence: TGTGCCTGGAGTGGGAGGTCCCTTCCCTCCTACGAGCAGTACTTC.

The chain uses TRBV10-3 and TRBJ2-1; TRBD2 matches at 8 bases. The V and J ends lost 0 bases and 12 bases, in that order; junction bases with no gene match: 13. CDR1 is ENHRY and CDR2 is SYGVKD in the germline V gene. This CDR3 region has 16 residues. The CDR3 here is CAISESSREGLSVQFF. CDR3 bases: TGTGCCATCAGTGAGTCGAGTCGGGAGGGCCTAAGCGTGCAGTTCTTC.

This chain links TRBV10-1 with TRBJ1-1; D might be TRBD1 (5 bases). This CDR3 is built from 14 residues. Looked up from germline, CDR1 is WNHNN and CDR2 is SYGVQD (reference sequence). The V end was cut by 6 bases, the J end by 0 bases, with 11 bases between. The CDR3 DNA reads TGCGCCAGCAGGGAGACAGTATTGAACACTGAAGCTTTCTTT. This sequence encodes CASRETVLNTEAFF.

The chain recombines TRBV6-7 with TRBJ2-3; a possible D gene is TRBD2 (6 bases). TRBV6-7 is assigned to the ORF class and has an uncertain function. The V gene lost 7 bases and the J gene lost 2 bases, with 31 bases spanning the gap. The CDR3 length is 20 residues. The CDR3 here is CASNLIGLSREYLDTDTQYF. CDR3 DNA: TGTGCCAGCAACCTTATAGGGTTATCTCGGGAGTATCTGGACACAGATACGCAGTATTTT.

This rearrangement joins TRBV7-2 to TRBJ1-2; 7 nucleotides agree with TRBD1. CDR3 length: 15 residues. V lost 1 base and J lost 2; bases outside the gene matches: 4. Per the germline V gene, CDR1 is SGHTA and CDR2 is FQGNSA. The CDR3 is CASSLVDRVNYGYTF. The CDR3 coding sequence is TGTGCCAGCAGCTTAGTCGACAGGGTAAACTATGGCTACACCTTC. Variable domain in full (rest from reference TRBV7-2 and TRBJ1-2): GAGVSQSPSNKVTEKGKDVELRCDPISGHTALYWYRQSLGQGLEFLIYFQGNSAPDKSGLPSDRFSAERTGGSVSTLTIQRTQQEDSAVYLCASSLVDRVNYGYTFGSGTRLTVV.

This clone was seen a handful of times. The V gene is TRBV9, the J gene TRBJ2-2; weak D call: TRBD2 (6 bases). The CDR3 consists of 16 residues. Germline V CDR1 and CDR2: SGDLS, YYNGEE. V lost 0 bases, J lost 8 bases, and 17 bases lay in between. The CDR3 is CASSVGTFLAAGELFF. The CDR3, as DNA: TGTGCCAGCAGCGTAGGGACCTTTTTAGCGGCGGGGGAGCTGTTTTTT.

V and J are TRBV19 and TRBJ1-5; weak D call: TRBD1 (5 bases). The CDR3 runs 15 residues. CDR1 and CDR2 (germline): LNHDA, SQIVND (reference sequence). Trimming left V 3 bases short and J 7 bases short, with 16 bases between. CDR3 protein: CASSIFGQGKQPQHF. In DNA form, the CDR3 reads TGTGCCAGTAGTATTTTTGGGCAGGGAAAGCAGCCCCAGCATTTT.

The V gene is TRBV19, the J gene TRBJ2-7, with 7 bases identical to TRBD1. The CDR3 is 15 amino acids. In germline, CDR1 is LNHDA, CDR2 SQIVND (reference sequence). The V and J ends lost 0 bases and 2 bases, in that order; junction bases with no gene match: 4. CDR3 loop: CASSIDPQGAYEQYF. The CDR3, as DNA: TGTGCCAGTAGTATAGATCCCCAGGGGGCCTACGAGCAGTACTTC.

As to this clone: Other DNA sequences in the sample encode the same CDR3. The DNA for the CDR3 is TGTGCCAGCTCACCTGGGACAGGGGACTATGGCTACACCTTC. Translation gives CASSPGTGDYGYTF. The V and J genes are TRBV18 and TRBJ1-2, with 10 bases fitting TRBD1. The CDR3 is 14 residues long. The trim removed 3 bases at V and 3 bases at J, leaving 1 base unmatched. CDR1 is KGHSH, CDR2 LQKENI, per germline.

Here the CDR3 reads CASRRGQGQPQHF. The CDR3 DNA sequence: TGTGCCAGCAGGAGGGGGCAGGGTCAGCCCCAGCATTTT. The chain employs TRBV6-1 and TRBJ1-5; the match to TRBD1 covers 7 bases. The V and J ends lost 6 bases and 6 bases, in that order; junction bases with no gene match: 5. This CDR3 has 13 amino acids. Germline lookup yields CDR1 MNHNS and CDR2 SASEGT.

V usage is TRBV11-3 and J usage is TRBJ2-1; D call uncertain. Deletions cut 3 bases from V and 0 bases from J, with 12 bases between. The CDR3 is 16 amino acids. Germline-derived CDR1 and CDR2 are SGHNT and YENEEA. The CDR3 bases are TGTGCCAGCAGCTTTAGCTTGTCGAGCTCCTACAATGAGCAGTTCTTC. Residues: CASSFSLSSSYNEQFF. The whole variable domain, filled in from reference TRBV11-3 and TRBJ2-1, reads EAGVVQSPRYKIIEKKQPVAFWCNPISGHNTLYWYLQNLGQGPELLIRYENEEAVDDSQLPKDRFSAERLKGVDSTLKIQPAELGDSAVYLCASSFSLSSSYNEQFFGPGTRLTVL.

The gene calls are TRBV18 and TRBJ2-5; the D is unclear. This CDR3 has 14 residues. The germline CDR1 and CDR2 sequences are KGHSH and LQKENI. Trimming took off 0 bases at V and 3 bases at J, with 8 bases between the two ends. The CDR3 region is CASSPPVQKETQYF. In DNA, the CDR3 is TGTGCCAGCTCACCACCGGTGCAGAAAGAGACCCAGTACTTC.

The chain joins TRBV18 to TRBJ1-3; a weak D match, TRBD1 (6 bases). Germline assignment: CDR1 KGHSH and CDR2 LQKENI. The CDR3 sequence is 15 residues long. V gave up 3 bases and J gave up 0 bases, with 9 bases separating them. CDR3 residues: CASSPNRVSGNTIYF. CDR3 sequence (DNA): TGTGCCAGCTCACCGAACAGGGTCTCTGGAAACACCATATATTTT.

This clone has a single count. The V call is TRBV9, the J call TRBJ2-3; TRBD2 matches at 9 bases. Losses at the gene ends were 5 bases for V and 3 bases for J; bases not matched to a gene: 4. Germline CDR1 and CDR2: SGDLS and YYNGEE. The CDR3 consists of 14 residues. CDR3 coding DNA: TGTGCCAGCAGTGTGACTAGCGGTACAGATACGCAGTATTTT. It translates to CASSVTSGTDTQYF.

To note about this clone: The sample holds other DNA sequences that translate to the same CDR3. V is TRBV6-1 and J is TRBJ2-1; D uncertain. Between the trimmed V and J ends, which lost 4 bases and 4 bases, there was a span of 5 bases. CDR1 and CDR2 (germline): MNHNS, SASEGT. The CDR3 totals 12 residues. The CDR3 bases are TGTGCCAGCAGTGCTCTATACAATGAGCAGTTCTTC. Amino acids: CASSALYNEQFF.

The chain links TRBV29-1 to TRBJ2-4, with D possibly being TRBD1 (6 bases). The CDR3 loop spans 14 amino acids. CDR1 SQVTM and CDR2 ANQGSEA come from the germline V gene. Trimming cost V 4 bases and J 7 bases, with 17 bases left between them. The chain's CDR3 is CSVARGGSGNIQYF. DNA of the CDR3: TGCAGCGTTGCCAGGGGTGGTTCGGGGAACATTCAGTACTTC.

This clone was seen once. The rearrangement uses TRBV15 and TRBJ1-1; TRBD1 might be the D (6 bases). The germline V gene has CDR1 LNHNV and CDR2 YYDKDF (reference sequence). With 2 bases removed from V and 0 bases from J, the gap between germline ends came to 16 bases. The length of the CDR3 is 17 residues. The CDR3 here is CATSRRGAGDLNTEAFF. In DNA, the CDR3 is TGTGCCACCAGCAGACGGGGGGCAGGCGACTTGAACACTGAAGCTTTCTTT.

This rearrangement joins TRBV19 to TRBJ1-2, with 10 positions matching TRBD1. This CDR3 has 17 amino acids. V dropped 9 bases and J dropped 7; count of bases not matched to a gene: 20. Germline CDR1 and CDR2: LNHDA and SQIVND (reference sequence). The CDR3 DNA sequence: TGTGCCAGCCACTCCGTCGTGGGGAGACAGGGGGCGTCTGGCTACACCTTC. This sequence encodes CASHSVVGRQGASGYTF.

CDR3 in DNA: TGTGCCAGTAGTTCGGGATCGACAGGGTTGTACGAGCAGTACTTC. As protein: CASSSGSTGLYEQYF. This chain uses TRBV19 with TRBJ2-7, with TRBD1 identical over 7 bases. The V segment lost 5 bases and the J segment 4 bases; nucleotides outside the gene matches: 11. In germline, CDR1 is LNHDA, CDR2 SQIVND (reference sequence). CDR3 length: 15 residues.

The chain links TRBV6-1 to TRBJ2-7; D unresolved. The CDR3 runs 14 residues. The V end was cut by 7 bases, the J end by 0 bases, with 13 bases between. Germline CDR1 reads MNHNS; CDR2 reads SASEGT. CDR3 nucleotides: TGTGCCAGCAAAAGGCAGGCGAGCTCCTACGAGCAGTACTTC. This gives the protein CASKRQASSYEQYF.

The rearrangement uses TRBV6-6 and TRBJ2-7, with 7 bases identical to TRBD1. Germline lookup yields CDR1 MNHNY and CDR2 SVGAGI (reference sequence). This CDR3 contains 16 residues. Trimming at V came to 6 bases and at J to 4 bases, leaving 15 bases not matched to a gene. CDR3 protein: CASSFHRDSLRYEQYF. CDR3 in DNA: TGTGCCAGCAGCTTCCACCGGGACAGCCTTCGGTACGAGCAGTACTTC.

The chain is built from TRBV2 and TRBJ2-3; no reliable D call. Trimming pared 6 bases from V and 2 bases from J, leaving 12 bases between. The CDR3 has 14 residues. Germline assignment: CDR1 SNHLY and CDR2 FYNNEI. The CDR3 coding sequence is TGTGCCAGCAGCCTTATCAGCGCCACAGATACGCAGTATTTT. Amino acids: CASSLISATDTQYF.

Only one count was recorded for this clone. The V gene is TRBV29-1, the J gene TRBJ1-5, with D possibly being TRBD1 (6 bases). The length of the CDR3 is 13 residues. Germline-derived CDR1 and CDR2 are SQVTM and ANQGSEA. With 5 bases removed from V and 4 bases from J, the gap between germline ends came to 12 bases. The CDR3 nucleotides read TGCAGCGTTCGGACAGCCTGGAATCAGCCCCAGCATTTT. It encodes CSVRTAWNQPQHF.

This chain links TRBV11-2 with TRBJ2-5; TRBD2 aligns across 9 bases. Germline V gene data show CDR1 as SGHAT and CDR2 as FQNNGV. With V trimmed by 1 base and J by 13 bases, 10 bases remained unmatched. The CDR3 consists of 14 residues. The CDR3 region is CASSLVFPSGDTYF. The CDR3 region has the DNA TGTGCCAGCAGCTTAGTCTTCCCTAGCGGGGATACGTACTTC.